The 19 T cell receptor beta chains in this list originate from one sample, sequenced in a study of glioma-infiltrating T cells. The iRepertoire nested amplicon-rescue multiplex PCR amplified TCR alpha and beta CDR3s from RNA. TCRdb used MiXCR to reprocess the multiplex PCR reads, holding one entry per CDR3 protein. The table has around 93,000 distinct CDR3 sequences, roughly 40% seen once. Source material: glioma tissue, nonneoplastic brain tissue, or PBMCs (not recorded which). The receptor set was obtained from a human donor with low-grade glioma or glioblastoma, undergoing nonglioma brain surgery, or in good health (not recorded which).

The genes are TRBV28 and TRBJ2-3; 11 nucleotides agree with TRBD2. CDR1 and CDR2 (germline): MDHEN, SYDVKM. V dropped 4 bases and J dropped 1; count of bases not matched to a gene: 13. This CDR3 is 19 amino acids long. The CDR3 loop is CASSSATSGGAVRTDTQYF. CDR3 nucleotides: TGTGCCAGCAGTTCCGCAACTAGCGGGGGAGCGGTCCGCACAGATACGCAGTATTTT.

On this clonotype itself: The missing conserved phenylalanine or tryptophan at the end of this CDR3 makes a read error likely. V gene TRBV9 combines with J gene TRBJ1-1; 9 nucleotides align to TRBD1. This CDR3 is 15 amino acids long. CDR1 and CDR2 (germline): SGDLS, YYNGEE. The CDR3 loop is CSSSVATGGYTEAFL. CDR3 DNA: TGTTCCAGCAGCGTCGCGACAGGGGGTTATACTGAAGCTTTCTTA.

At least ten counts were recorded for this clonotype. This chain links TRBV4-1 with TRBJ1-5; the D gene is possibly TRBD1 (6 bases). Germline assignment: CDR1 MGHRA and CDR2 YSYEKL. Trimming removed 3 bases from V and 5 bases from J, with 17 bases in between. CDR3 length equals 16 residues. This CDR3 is CASSQGGQGGYQPQHF. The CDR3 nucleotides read TGCGCCAGCAGCCAGGGGGGCCAGGGAGGTTATCAGCCCCAGCATTTT.

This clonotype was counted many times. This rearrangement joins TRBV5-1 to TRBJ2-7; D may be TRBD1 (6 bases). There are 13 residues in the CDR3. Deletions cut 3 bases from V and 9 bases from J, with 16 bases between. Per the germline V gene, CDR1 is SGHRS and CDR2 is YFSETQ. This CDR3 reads CASSSNTDRTQYF. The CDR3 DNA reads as TGCGCCAGCAGCTCAAACACCGACAGGACGCAGTACTTC.

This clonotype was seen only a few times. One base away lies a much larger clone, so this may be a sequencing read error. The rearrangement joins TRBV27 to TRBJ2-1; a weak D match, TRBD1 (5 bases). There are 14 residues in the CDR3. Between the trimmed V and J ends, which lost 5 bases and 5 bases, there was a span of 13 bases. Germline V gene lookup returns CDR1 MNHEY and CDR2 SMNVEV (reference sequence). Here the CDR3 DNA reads TGTGCCAGCAGTCGAGCAGGGTCCAACAATGAGCAGTTCTTC. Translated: CASSRAGSNNEQFF.

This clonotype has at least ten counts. The CDR3 is CASSLADGYEQYF. The CDR3 DNA reads TGTGCCAGCAGCTTGGCCGATGGTTACGAGCAGTACTTC. This chain uses TRBV5-4 with TRBJ2-7; no reliable D call. Germline lookup yields CDR1 SGHNT and CDR2 YYREEE (reference sequence). The V end lost 0 bases, the J end lost 4 bases, and 8 bases lay between the germline ends. The CDR3 extends over 13 amino acids.

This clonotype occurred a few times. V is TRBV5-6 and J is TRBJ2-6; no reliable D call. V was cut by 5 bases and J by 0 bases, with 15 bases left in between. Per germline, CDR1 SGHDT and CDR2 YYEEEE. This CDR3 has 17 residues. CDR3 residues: CASRLRSLNSGANVLTF. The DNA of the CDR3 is TGTGCCAGCAGACTCAGGTCATTGAACTCTGGGGCCAACGTCCTGACTTTC.

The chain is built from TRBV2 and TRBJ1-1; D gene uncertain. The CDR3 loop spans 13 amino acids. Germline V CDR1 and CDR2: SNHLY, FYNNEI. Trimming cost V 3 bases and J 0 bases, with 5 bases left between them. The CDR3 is CASSEDLNTEAFF. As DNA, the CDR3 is TGTGCCAGCAGTGAGGACCTGAACACTGAAGCTTTCTTT.

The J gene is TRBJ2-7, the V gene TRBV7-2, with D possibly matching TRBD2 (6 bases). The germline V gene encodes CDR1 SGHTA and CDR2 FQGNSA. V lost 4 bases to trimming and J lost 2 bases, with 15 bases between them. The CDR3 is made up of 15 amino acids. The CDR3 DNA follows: TGTGCCAGCAGCTCCGTTGACGGGACTGCCTACGAGCAGTACTTC. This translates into CASSSVDGTAYEQYF.

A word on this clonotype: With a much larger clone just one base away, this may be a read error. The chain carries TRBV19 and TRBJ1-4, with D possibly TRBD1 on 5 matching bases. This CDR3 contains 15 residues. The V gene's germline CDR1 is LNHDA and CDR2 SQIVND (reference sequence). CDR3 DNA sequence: TGTGCCAGTAGTCCCCGTCGGGGGATAAATGAAAAACTGCTTTTT. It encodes CASSPRRGINEKLLF.

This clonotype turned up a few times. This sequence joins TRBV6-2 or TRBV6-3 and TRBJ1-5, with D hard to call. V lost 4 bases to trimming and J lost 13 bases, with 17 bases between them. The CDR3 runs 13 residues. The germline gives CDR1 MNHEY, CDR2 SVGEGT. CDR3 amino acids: CASSFGEAQLQHF. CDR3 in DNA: TGTGCCAGCAGTTTTGGGGAGGCTCAGCTACAGCATTTT.

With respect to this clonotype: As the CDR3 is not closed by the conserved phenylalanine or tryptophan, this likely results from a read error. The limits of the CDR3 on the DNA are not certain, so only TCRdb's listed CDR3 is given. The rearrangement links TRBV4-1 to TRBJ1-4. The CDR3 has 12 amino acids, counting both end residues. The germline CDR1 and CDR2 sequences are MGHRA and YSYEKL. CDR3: CASSRLGEKLFS.

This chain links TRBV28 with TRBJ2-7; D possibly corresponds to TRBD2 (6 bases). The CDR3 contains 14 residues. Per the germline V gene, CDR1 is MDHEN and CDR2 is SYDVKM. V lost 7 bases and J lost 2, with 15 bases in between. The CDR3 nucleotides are TGTGCCAGCACCCCAGGTAGCGGAACCTACGAGCAGTACTTC. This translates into CASTPGSGTYEQYF.

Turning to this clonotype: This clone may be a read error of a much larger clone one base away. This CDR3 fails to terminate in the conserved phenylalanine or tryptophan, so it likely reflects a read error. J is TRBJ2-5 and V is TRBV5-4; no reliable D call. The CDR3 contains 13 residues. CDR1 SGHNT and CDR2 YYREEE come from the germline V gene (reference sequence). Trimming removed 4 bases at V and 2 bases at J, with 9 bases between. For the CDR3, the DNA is TGTGCCAGCAGCCCCAGCAGGCAAGAGACCCAGTACCTC. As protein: CASSPSRQETQYL.

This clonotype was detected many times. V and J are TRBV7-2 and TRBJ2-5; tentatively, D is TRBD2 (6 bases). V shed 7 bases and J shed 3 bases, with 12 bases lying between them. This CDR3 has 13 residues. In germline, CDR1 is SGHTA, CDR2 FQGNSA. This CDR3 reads CASTQRAKETQYF. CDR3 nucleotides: TGTGCCAGCACCCAGCGGGCCAAAGAGACCCAGTACTTC. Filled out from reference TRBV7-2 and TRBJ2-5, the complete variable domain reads GAGVSQSPSNKVTEKGKDVELRCDPISGHTALYWYRQSLGQGLEFLIYFQGNSAPDKSGLPSDRFSAERTGGSVSTLTIQRTQQEDSAVYLCASTQRAKETQYFGPGTRLLVL.

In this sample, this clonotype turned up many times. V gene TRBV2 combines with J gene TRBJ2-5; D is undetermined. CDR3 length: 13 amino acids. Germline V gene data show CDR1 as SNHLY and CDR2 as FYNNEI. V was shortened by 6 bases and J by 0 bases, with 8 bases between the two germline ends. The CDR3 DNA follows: TGTGCCAGCAGGTTAGGCTACCAAGAGACCCAGTACTTC. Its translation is CASRLGYQETQYF.

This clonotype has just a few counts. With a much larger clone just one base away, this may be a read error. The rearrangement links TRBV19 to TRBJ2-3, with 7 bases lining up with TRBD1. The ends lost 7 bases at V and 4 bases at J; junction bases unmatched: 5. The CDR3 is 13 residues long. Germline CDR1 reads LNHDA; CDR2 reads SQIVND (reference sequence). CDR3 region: CASKTGTADTQYF. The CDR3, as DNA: TGTGCCAGTAAGACAGGGACCGCAGATACGCAGTATTTT.

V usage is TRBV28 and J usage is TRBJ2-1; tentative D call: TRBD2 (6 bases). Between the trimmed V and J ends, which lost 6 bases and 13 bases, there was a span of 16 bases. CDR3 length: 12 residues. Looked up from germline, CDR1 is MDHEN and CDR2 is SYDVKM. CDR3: CASSPTVGTQFF. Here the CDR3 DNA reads TGTGCCAGCAGCCCGACAGTTGGGACTCAGTTCTTC.

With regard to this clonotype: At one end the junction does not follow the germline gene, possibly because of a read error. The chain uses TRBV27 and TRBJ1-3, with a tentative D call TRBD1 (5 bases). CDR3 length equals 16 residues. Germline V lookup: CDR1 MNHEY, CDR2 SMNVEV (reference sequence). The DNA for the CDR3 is TGTGCCAGAAGTCTAGCGGGGGGACCCTCTGGAAACACCATAAATTTT. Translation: CARSLAGGPSGNTINF.